This T cell receptor (beta chain) was obtained from a study of blood T cells in healthy people across ages. The CDR3 length is 14 residues. Trimming pared 5 bases from V and 1 base from J, leaving 11 bases between. A second roughly 6 to 12 cycle PCR used barcoded and J-beta primers. Every single cDNA molecule received a tag from a template-switch adaptor with 12 random nucleotides. Using its own MiXCR run on the 5' RACE reads, TCRdb lists one record per CDR3 protein. The table includes 1.5 million to 2 million distinct CDR3 sequences, roughly 52% detected once. Regarding the study as a whole: Versus aged donors, long-lived donors had higher diversity and more naive CD4+ cells.

As to this clonotype: Its specificity is unknown.

V is TRBV12-3 or TRBV12-4 and J is TRBJ2-5; D remains unclear. The source is a woman aged 40-49 years in good health. Sequenced input: blood. The CDR3 protein is CASSPNYIQETQYF. In DNA form, the CDR3 reads TGTGCCAGCAGTCCAAACTACATCCAAGAGACCCAGTACTTC.